This TCR beta chain was found in a study of vaccination and CD4 T cells after COVID-19. Study findings and constraints: The study examined relatively few convalescent patients and included no early post-infection timepoints.

The treatment denotes: roughly 11-day PBMC culture with coronavirus spike peptide pools or control peptides (ViraFEST assay). CD4+ T cells that came from the unexposed donor were collected before the COVID-19 pandemic (2011-2018). Using peptide pools, antigen-specific T cells were expanded in ViraFEST before TCRs were sequenced. Every well contained around 2.2 million PBMCs, which were grown with around 10 IU/ml IL-2 and approximately 9.5 ug/ml peptide pools. This clonotype is labeled medium-sized. The antigen is not known. The Oncomine TCR Beta short-read assay sequenced DNA from cultured CD4+ T cells. Investigators obtained genomic DNA by extraction from cultured CD4+ T cells. TCRdb used MiXCR to reprocess the PCR reads, holding one entry per CDR3 protein. This table has approximately 9,800 distinct CDR3 sequences, around a third appearing once. The source material was CD4+ T cells from blood, cultured in vitro. This TCR came from a human donor in good health.

CDR3 region: CSAWTGGAGQPQHF. The CDR3 DNA reads as TGCAGTGCATGGACAGGGGGCGCAGGGCAGCCCCAGCATTTT. The chain links TRBV20-1 to TRBJ1-5; 11 bases agree with TRBD1. This CDR3 is built from 14 residues. V lost 6 bases and J lost 7; bases outside the gene matches: 8. Germline lookup yields CDR1 DFQATT and CDR2 SNEGSKA (reference sequence).